A single sample gave rise to the 10 T cell receptor beta chains below, sequenced in a study of identical twins. TCRdb independently ran MiXCR on the 5' RACE reads; one entry per CDR3 protein. The profile covers around 570,000 distinct CDR3 sequences, with around 9.6% appearing a single time and more than 2.5% taken by the ten largest. Another study also made use of these data, one on yellow fever vaccine responses in identical twins.

The sample comprised PBMCs. These TCRs come from a woman aged 18-29 years in good health.

This clonotype was observed at least ten times. This chain uses TRBV30 with TRBJ1-1; D not certain. This CDR3 is 14 amino acids long. In germline, CDR1 is GTSNPN, CDR2 SVGIG (reference sequence). V lost 3 bases to trimming and J lost 0 bases, with 11 bases between them. The CDR3 DNA is TGTGCCTGGAGCCCCGGAACAATGAACACTGAAGCTTTCTTT. It encodes CAWSPGTMNTEAFF.

This clonotype was counted many times. The chain carries TRBV7-9 and TRBJ1-1; D gene unclear. There are 14 residues in the CDR3. Looked up from germline, CDR1 is SEHNR and CDR2 is FQNEAQ (reference sequence). The ends were cut back, 1 base at V and 5 bases at J, with 11 bases in the middle. The CDR3 sequence: CASSLDSLRTEAFF. The CDR3 nucleotides read TGTGCCAGCAGCTTAGATTCCCTAAGGACTGAAGCTTTCTTT.

Many counts were recorded for this clonotype. The chain employs TRBV13 and TRBJ2-1; perhaps TRBD2 as D (6 bases). This CDR3 region has 14 residues. In germline, CDR1 is PRHDT, CDR2 FYEKMQ (reference sequence). Trimming took off 5 bases at V and 6 bases at J, with 14 bases between the two ends. CDR3 sequence: CASSLWGLRNEQFF. CDR3 in DNA: TGTGCCAGCAGCCTATGGGGACTTCGCAATGAGCAGTTCTTC.

There are a few counts of this clonotype. The chain uses TRBV27 and TRBJ2-2; perhaps TRBD2 as D (5 bases). Germline V gene sequence: CDR1 MNHEY, CDR2 SMNVEV (reference sequence). V was clipped by 10 bases and J by 4 bases, with 16 bases between them. The length of the CDR3 is 14 residues. The CDR3 coding sequence is TGTGCCACCGGACCGGGAAGTATCACCGGGGAGCTGTTTTTT. Translating it yields CATGPGSITGELFF.

CDR3 DNA sequence: TGTGCCAGTAGTGGTAATAGCGGGGGGAGGTACAATGAGCAGTTCTTC. Amino acids: CASSGNSGGRYNEQFF. V and J are TRBV19 and TRBJ2-1; 10 nucleotides agree with TRBD2. V gave up 5 bases and J gave up 4 bases; unmatched junction bases: 8. This CDR3 spans 16 amino acids. Germline CDR1 LNHDA, CDR2 SQIVND (reference sequence).

In its sample, this clonotype was seen once. The gene calls are TRBV2 and TRBJ2-7; D gene ambiguous. Germline CDR1 is SNHLY and CDR2 is FYNNEI. CDR3 size: 10 residues. V gave up 10 bases and J gave up 3 bases, with 7 bases separating them. The CDR3 DNA is TGTGCCACGCAAATCTACGAGCAGTACTTC. The encoded protein is CATQIYEQYF.

J is TRBJ1-2 and V is TRBV9; D perhaps matches TRBD1 (6 bases). The CDR3 extends over 15 amino acids. Germline V gene lookup returns CDR1 SGDLS and CDR2 YYNGEE. V was pared by 4 bases and J by 4 bases, with 17 bases between. CDR3 amino acids: CASSSPGTYPYGYTF. In DNA form, the CDR3 reads TGTGCCAGCAGCAGTCCCGGGACATACCCCTATGGCTACACCTTC.

This clonotype was counted at least ten times. This chain joins TRBV7-9 and TRBJ2-2; TRBD2 aligns across 7 bases. Trimming at V came to 3 bases and at J to 7 bases, leaving 5 bases not matched to a gene. This CDR3 region has 14 residues. From germline, CDR1 is SEHNR and CDR2 FQNEAQ (reference sequence). CDR3 sequence reads: CASSFGRIGGELFF. In nucleotides, the CDR3 is TGTGCCAGCAGCTTCGGGAGGATTGGCGGGGAGCTGTTTTTT.

This clonotype was detected many times. The genes are TRBV11-1 and TRBJ2-5; the match to TRBD1 covers 8 bases. This CDR3 region has 18 residues. Germline V gene data show CDR1 as SGHAT and CDR2 as FQDESV (reference sequence). Unmatched junction bases numbered 19, after V lost 5 bases and J lost 5 bases. CDR3 loop: CASSERERDRGVTETQYF. The CDR3 DNA reads as TGTGCCAGCAGCGAAAGGGAGAGAGACAGGGGTGTCACGGAGACCCAGTACTTC.

The rearrangement joins TRBV24-1 to TRBJ2-7, with D maybe TRBD1 (6 bases). The CDR3 loop spans 14 amino acids. The germline CDR1 and CDR2 sequences are KGHDR and SFDVKD. V gave up 4 bases and J gave up 3 bases, with 12 bases separating them. The CDR3 loop reads CATSDPFRGYEQYF. In nucleotides, the CDR3 is TGTGCCACCAGTGACCCCTTCAGGGGCTACGAGCAGTACTTC.